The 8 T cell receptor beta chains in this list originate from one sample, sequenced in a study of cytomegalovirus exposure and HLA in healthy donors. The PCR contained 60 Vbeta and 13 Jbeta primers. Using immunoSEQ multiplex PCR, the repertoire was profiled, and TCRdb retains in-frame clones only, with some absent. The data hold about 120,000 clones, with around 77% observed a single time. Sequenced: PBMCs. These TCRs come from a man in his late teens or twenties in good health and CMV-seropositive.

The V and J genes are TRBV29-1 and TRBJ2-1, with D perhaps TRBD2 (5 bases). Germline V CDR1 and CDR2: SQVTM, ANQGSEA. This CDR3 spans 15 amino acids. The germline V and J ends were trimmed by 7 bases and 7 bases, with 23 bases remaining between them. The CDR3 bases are TGCAGCGCTCCTGAGATTTTTGGGGAGAGAAATGAGCAGTTCTTC. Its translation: CSAPEIFGERNEQFF.

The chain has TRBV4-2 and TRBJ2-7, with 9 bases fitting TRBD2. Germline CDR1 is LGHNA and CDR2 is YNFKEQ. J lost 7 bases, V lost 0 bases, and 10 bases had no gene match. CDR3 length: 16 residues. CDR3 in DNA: TGTGCCAGCAGCCAAGAGGGCGCGGGGGGGCCACGGGAGCAGTACTTC. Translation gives CASSQEGAGGPREQYF.

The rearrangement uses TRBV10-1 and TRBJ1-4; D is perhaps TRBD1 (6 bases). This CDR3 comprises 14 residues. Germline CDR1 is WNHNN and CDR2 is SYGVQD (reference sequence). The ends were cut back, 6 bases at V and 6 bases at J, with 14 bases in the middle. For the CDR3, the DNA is TGCGCCAGCAGCGATCGGACAGTAGATGAAAAACTGTTTTTT. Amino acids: CASSDRTVDEKLFF.

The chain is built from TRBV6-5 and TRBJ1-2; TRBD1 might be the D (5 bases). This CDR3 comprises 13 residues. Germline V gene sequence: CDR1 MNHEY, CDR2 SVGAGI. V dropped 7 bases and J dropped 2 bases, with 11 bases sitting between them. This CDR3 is CASTNRPNYGYTF. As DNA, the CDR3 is TGTGCCAGCACAAACAGGCCGAACTATGGCTACACCTTC.

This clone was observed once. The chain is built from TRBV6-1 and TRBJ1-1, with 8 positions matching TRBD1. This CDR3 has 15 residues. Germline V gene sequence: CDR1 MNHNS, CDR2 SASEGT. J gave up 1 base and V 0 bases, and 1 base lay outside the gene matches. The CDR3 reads CASSEAQGANTEAFF. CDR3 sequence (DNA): TGTGCCAGCAGTGAAGCGCAGGGGGCGAACACTGAAGCTTTCTTT.

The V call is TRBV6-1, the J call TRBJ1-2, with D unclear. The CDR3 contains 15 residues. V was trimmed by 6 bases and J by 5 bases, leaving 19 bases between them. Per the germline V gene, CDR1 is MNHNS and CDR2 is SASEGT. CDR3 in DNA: TGTGCCAGCAGGGTTGACACCCTCGGGATTTATGGCTACACCTTC. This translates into CASRVDTLGIYGYTF.

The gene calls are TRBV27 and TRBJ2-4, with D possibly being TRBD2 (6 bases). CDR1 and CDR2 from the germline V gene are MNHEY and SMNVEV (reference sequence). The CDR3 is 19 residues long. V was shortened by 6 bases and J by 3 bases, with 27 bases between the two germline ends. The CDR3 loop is CASRARAPAGGKVKNIQYF. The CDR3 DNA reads TGTGCCAGCAGGGCAAGGGCCCCCGCCGGGGGTAAAGTCAAAAACATTCAGTACTTC.

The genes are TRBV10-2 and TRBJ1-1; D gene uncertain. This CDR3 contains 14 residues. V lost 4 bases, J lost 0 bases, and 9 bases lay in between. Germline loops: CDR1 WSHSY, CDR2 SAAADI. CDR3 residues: CASSGQYMNTEAFF. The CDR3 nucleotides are TGCGCCAGCAGTGGCCAGTACATGAACACTGAAGCTTTCTTT.